The 26 T cell receptor beta chains presented below share a single source sample, sequenced in a study of cytomegalovirus exposure and HLA in healthy donors. TCRdb keeps only in-frame clones here, not all; method: immunoSEQ multiplex PCR. The sample contains roughly 280,000 clones, around 85% of which appear only once. The sample consisted of PBMCs. The receptors shown here come from a woman under 30 in good health and CMV-seronegative.

This clone was recorded only once. The J gene is TRBJ2-3, the V gene TRBV19; 8 bases match TRBD1. The CDR3 is 16 amino acids. After removal of 4 bases from V and 0 bases from J, the junction contained 6 bases not matched to a gene. Germline V gene lookup returns CDR1 LNHDA and CDR2 SQIVND (reference sequence). The CDR3 DNA sequence: TGTGCCAGTAGTACATCAGGGGGCCCCAGCACAGATACGCAGTATTTT. Protein sequence: CASSTSGGPSTDTQYF.

This clone was seen a few times. The chain joins TRBV20-1 to TRBJ1-1; no clear D gene. The CDR3 runs to 10 residues. Germline loops: CDR1 DFQATT, CDR2 SNEGSKA (reference sequence). V was trimmed by 0 bases and J by 8 bases, leaving 4 bases between them. The CDR3 region is CSAREAEAFF. The CDR3 DNA reads as TGCAGTGCTAGAGAGGCAGAAGCTTTCTTT.

The chain recombines TRBV10-1 with TRBJ2-1, with 9 nucleotides matching TRBD1. V lost 6 bases and J lost 8; bases outside the gene matches: 11. CDR3 size: 15 residues. Germline lookup yields CDR1 WNHNN and CDR2 SYGVQD (reference sequence). The CDR3 reads CASSGPDRGIDEQFF. CDR3 DNA: TGCGCCAGCAGCGGACCGGACAGGGGTATCGATGAGCAGTTCTTC.

The J gene is TRBJ2-2, the V gene TRBV5-1; 7 bases fit TRBD2. The CDR3 extends over 14 amino acids. Germline V gives CDR1 SGHRS, CDR2 YFSETQ. Unmatched junction bases numbered 5, after V lost 1 base and J lost 8 bases. The CDR3 loop reads CASSLIQREGELFF. The CDR3, as DNA: TGCGCCAGCAGCTTGATCCAGCGGGAAGGGGAGCTGTTTTTT. The full variable domain, with the rest looked up from reference TRBV5-1 and TRBJ2-2, is KAGVTQTPRYLIKTRGQQVTLSCSPISGHRSVSWYQQTPGQGLQFLFEYFSETQRNKGNFPGRFSGRQFSNSRSEMNVSTLELGDSALYLCASSLIQREGELFFGEGSRLTVL.

Worth noting for this clone: This CDR3 is missing its conserved last phenylalanine or tryptophan, likely due to a read error. The DNA is omitted, as the CDR3 cannot be located on it reliably, and the CDR3 follows TCRdb's listing. This chain joins TRBV5-1 and TRBJ1-1; TRBD1, the table's D call, was not compared with the DNA. The germline CDR1 and CDR2 sequences are SGHRS and YFSETQ. The CDR3 is made up of 10 amino acids, end residues included. CDR3 amino acids: CASSRAQGTS.

The chain uses TRBV6-5 and TRBJ1-1, with a weak D call TRBD1 (5 bases). V dropped 0 bases and J dropped 1 base, with 9 bases sitting between them. The CDR3 runs 15 residues. In germline, CDR1 is MNHEY, CDR2 SVGAGI. In DNA, the CDR3 is TGTGCCAGCAGTTACTCTTGGGGGGGGAACACTGAAGCTTTCTTT. It is translated as CASSYSWGGNTEAFF.

This clone was seen a single time. The chain couples TRBV27 to TRBJ1-5; no reliable D call. Germline CDR1 MNHEY, CDR2 SMNVEV (reference sequence). V was clipped by 2 bases and J by 6 bases, with 14 bases between them. This CDR3 region has 15 residues. This chain's CDR3 is CASSLRGVGPQPQHF. The CDR3 DNA is TGTGCCAGCAGTTTACGGGGAGTGGGTCCTCAGCCCCAGCATTTT.

The DNA for the CDR3 is TGTGCCAGCAGCTTAGCAACAGGGGATGGCTACACCTTC. Its translation is CASSLATGDGYTF. This chain connects TRBV7-8 to TRBJ1-2; 7 bases align to TRBD1. V lost 0 bases and J lost 6; bases outside the gene matches: 1. The CDR3 runs to 13 residues. Germline V gene lookup returns CDR1 SGHVS and CDR2 FQNEAQ. Combining the CDR3 with reference TRBV7-8 and TRBJ1-2 gives the whole variable domain GAGVSQSPRYKVAKRGQDVALRCDPISGHVSLFWYQQALGQGPEFLTYFQNEAQLDKSGLPSDRFFAERPEGSVSTLKIQRTQQEDSAVYLCASSLATGDGYTFGSGTRLTVV.

The V call is TRBV11-2, the J call TRBJ2-7; a possible D gene is TRBD2 (6 bases). Trimming took off 5 bases at V and 3 bases at J, with 14 bases between the two ends. CDR1 SGHAT and CDR2 FQNNGV come from the germline V gene. The CDR3 totals 14 residues. The CDR3 coding sequence is TGTGCCAGCAGCCTCGAAGGGGAGGACTACGAGCAGTACTTC. Translated: CASSLEGEDYEQYF.

This chain connects TRBV6-5 to TRBJ1-5; TRBD1 is a possible D gene (6 bases). The CDR3 length is 14 residues. V was shortened by 7 bases and J by 4 bases, with 14 bases between the two germline ends. The germline V gene encodes CDR1 MNHEY and CDR2 SVGAGI. The CDR3 here is CASTSRGGNQPQHF. Here the CDR3 DNA reads TGTGCCAGCACCTCCAGGGGCGGGAATCAGCCCCAGCATTTT.

The chain couples TRBV10-1 to TRBJ2-7, with 7 bases matching TRBD1. V dropped 4 bases and J dropped 4; count of bases not matched to a gene: 4. Germline V gene data show CDR1 as WNHNN and CDR2 as SYGVQD (reference sequence). This CDR3 contains 13 residues. The CDR3 coding sequence is TGCGCCAGCAGTGGGGGACAGTATTACGAGCAGTACTTC. Its translation is CASSGGQYYEQYF.

This rearrangement joins TRBV4-1 to TRBJ2-1, with 10 bases aligning to TRBD2. The germline V gene encodes CDR1 MGHRA and CDR2 YSYEKL. J gave up 6 bases and V 5 bases, and 7 bases lay outside the gene matches. This CDR3 region has 15 residues. CDR3: CASSLGLAGANEQFF. As DNA, the CDR3 is TGCGCCAGCAGCTTAGGGCTAGCGGGAGCCAATGAGCAGTTCTTC.

The CDR3 DNA is TGTGCCAGCAGGGGGACAGGGGATAGGACAGATACGCAGTATTTT. The encoded protein is CASRGTGDRTDTQYF. The gene calls are TRBV2 and TRBJ2-3; TRBD1 agrees at 10 bases. V trimming: 6 bases; J trimming: 3 bases; junction bases outside the gene matches: 6. The CDR3 extends over 15 amino acids. Germline CDR1 and CDR2: SNHLY and FYNNEI. The full variable domain, completed using reference TRBV2 and TRBJ2-3, is EPEVTQTPSHQVTQMGQEVILRCVPISNHLYFYWYRQILGQKVEFLVSFYNNEISEKSEIFDDQFSVERPDGSNFTLKIRSTKLEDSAMYFCASRGTGDRTDTQYFGPGTRLTVL.

The sample holds a few counts of this clone. The chain uses TRBV7-3 and TRBJ1-2; 10 nucleotides agree with TRBD1. From germline, CDR1 is SGHTA and CDR2 FQGTGA. The CDR3 runs to 14 residues. With V trimmed by 4 bases and J by 3 bases, 2 bases remained unmatched. The CDR3 DNA sequence: TGTGCCAGCAGCTCCGGACAGGGGGACTATGGCTACACCTTC. Its translation: CASSSGQGDYGYTF.

The chain joins TRBV6-1 to TRBJ2-5; 11 bases line up with TRBD2. The junction had 3 bases not matched to a gene; V was cut back by 1 base and J by 2 bases. CDR3 length: 16 residues. Germline loops: CDR1 MNHNS, CDR2 SASEGT. This CDR3 is CASSEEVAGGQETQYF. CDR3 DNA sequence: TGTGCCAGCAGTGAAGAGGTAGCGGGGGGGCAAGAGACCCAGTACTTC.

This chain uses TRBV30 with TRBJ2-1; 8 bases are a match to TRBD1. The CDR3 is 13 amino acids. The germline gives CDR1 GTSNPN, CDR2 SVGIG (reference sequence). The ends lost 3 bases at V and 9 bases at J; junction bases unmatched: 7. This CDR3 reads CAWRGDRGGEQFF. CDR3 sequence (DNA): TGTGCCTGGAGGGGAGACAGGGGTGGTGAGCAGTTCTTC. The whole variable domain, remainder taken from reference TRBV30 and TRBJ2-1, is SQTIHQWPATLVQPVGSPLSLECTVEGTSNPNLYWYRQAAGRGLQLLFYSVGIGQISSEVPQNLSASRPQDRQFILSSKKLLLSDSGFYLCAWRGDRGGEQFFGPGTRLTVL.

J is TRBJ1-2 and V is TRBV4-1, with TRBD1 matching 8 bases. This CDR3 spans 14 amino acids. Trimming took 2 bases from V and 6 from J; bases not matched to a gene: 5. The germline V gene encodes CDR1 MGHRA and CDR2 YSYEKL. The CDR3 loop is CASSQHGQGDGYTF. CDR3 nucleotide sequence: TGCGCCAGCAGCCAACACGGACAGGGAGATGGCTACACCTTC.

The chain couples TRBV2 to TRBJ2-1; 7 nucleotides align to TRBD2. The germline V gene encodes CDR1 SNHLY and CDR2 FYNNEI. The CDR3 spans 14 residues. Trimming took 2 bases from V and 9 from J; bases not matched to a gene: 7. The CDR3 region is CASSEPGLAVEQFF. DNA for the CDR3: TGTGCCAGCAGTGAACCCGGGCTAGCGGTTGAGCAGTTCTTC.

This chain uses TRBV9 with TRBJ2-7, with D possibly matching TRBD2 (6 bases). Germline-derived CDR1 and CDR2 are SGDLS and YYNGEE. The CDR3 consists of 15 residues. V was pared by 2 bases and J by 2 bases, with 14 bases between. CDR3 protein: CASSVGSSVTYEQYF. Here the CDR3 DNA reads TGTGCCAGCAGCGTGGGCTCTAGCGTAACCTACGAGCAGTACTTC.

This chain links TRBV28 with TRBJ1-1, with D perhaps TRBD1 (5 bases). Per the germline V gene, CDR1 is MDHEN and CDR2 is SYDVKM. V was pared by 6 bases and J by 1 base, with 9 bases between. The CDR3 covers 13 residues. This CDR3 is CASSPGGNTEAFF. The CDR3 DNA is TGTGCCAGCAGCCCGGGGGGGAACACTGAAGCTTTCTTT.

The chain carries TRBV5-1 and TRBJ2-1; 9 nucleotides agree with TRBD2. The CDR3 contains 16 residues. The J segment lost 9 bases and the V segment lost 0 bases, leaving 10 bases of the junction unmatched. Looked up from germline, CDR1 is SGHRS and CDR2 is YFSETQ. As DNA, the CDR3 is TGCGCCAGCAGCTTGGTCGGCGGGAGGGCCTTATTTGAGCAGTTCTTC. Its translation is CASSLVGGRALFEQFF.

This chain links TRBV11-3 with TRBJ2-3; possible D gene TRBD1, 6 bases. The V gene lost 0 bases and the J gene lost 2 bases, with 15 bases spanning the gap. CDR1 is SGHNT, CDR2 YENEEA, per germline. The CDR3 has 17 amino acids. CDR3 in amino acids: CASSLDGRGRSTDTQYF. CDR3 coding DNA: TGTGCCAGCAGCTTAGATGGCAGGGGCCGATCCACAGATACGCAGTATTTT.

This clone was seen more than once but under ten times. This chain uses TRBV28 with TRBJ2-3, with 7 positions matching TRBD2. The CDR3 is made up of 14 amino acids. Trimming at V came to 4 bases and at J to 4 bases, leaving 5 bases not matched to a gene. CDR1 and CDR2 (germline): MDHEN, SYDVKM. The CDR3 nucleotides read TGTGCCAGCAGTTGGGGAGGGTACCCAGATACGCAGTATTTT. Amino acids: CASSWGGYPDTQYF.

The rearrangement links TRBV7-6 to TRBJ1-5; 10 bases are shared with TRBD1. This CDR3 has 16 amino acids. Looked up from germline, CDR1 is SGHVS and CDR2 is FNYEAQ. V gave up 1 base and J gave up 2 bases; unmatched junction bases: 2. In nucleotides, the CDR3 is TGTGCCAGCAGCTTAGGTGGGACAGGGGGCAATCAGCCCCAGCATTTT. Its protein product is CASSLGGTGGNQPQHF.

The chain couples TRBV5-4 to TRBJ2-1, with a possible D match to TRBD2 (6 bases). V was trimmed by 0 bases and J by 4 bases, leaving 11 bases between them. The germline CDR1 and CDR2 sequences are SGHNT and YYREEE (reference sequence). The CDR3 is 15 residues long. The CDR3 DNA reads as TGTGCCAGCAGCTTGGGACGGGAGTGGTACAATGAGCAGTTCTTC. It codes for CASSLGREWYNEQFF. The full variable domain, completed using reference TRBV5-4 and TRBJ2-1, is ETGVTQSPTHLIKTRGQQVTLRCSSQSGHNTVSWYQQALGQGPQFIFQYYREEENGRGNFPPRFSGLQFPNYSSELNVNALELDDSALYLCASSLGREWYNEQFFGPGTRLTVL.

This clone was counted a few times. This chain connects TRBV28 to TRBJ1-6; possibly TRBD1 for D (6 bases). The CDR3 covers 14 residues. In germline, CDR1 is MDHEN, CDR2 SYDVKM. V dropped 6 bases and J dropped 7 bases, with 13 bases sitting between them. CDR3: CASSSGHGNSPLHF. The CDR3 coding sequence is TGTGCCAGCAGCTCGGGACATGGAAATTCACCCCTCCACTTT.